This entry lists 2 T cell receptor beta chains sequenced from one sample in a study of blood T cell repertoires in COVID-19. TCRdb keeps only in-frame clones here, not all; method: immunoSEQ multiplex PCR. In the table there are about 46,000 clones, less than 95% of which are singletons. The sequencing input was peripheral blood. These receptors were collected from a man aged 45-60 years with acute or convalescent COVID-19.

The gene calls are TRBV5-1 and TRBJ2-5, with 7 bases matching TRBD1. Germline CDR1 is SGHRS and CDR2 is YFSETQ. The CDR3 is 15 amino acids. V was clipped by 0 bases and J by 4 bases; unmatched bases: 6. The CDR3 region is CASSLGGTEGETQYF. CDR3 sequence (DNA): TGCGCCAGCAGCTTGGGAGGGACAGAGGGAGAGACCCAGTACTTC.

This rearrangement joins TRBV2 to TRBJ1-5; 9 bases match TRBD1. The CDR3 is made up of 15 amino acids. V shed 6 bases and J 0 bases; nucleotides not matched to a gene: 3. Germline V CDR1 and CDR2: SNHLY, FYNNEI. CDR3 bases: TGTGCCAGCAGGTGGACAGGGGATAGCAATCAGCCCCAGCATTTT. It encodes CASRWTGDSNQPQHF.